This TCR beta chain was captured by sequencing in a study of T cell responses to AZD1222 COVID-19 vaccine. Trimming left V 5 bases short and J 12 bases short, with 16 bases between. Germline CDR1 SGHNT, CDR2 YENEEA. The CDR3 totals 12 residues. Produced via immunoSEQ multiplex PCR; TCRdb's table is partial and in-frame only. The sample has 250,000 to 300,000 clones; almost 95% are singletons. This TCR came from an adult who received the AZD1222 COVID-19 vaccine. The sequencing used peripheral blood, collected 28 days after the second AZD1222 dose. The chain has TRBV11-3 and TRBJ1-1; D perhaps matches TRBD1 (5 bases). CDR3 amino acids: CASSLSEGPTFF. The CDR3, as DNA: TGTGCCAGCAGCCTTTCCGAGGGACCAACTTTCTTT.